The present T cell receptor beta chain was sequenced within a study of CXCR3-negative and CXCR3-positive naive CD8 T cells. Regarding this clonotype: Its specificity is unknown.

In preparing the TRB cDNA libraries, 5' RACE with UMI labels was used. TCRdb re-called the 5' RACE reads; one entry per CDR3 protein, DNA not given. Found here are tens of thousands of distinct CDR3 sequences; the top ten clones hold about 1.5%. CDR1 and CDR2 (germline): DFQATT, SNEGSKA (reference sequence). The CDR3 has 13 amino acids. Naive CD8+ T lymphocytes were specified as CD45RO-CCR7+CD27+CD95-. Study results and caveats: Both naive subsets had comparably high diversity; memory CD8+ cells much lower. The study found that naive CXCR3-negative and CXCR3-positive cells shared TRBV-TRBJ usage, while memory cells differed.

Sequencing was performed on naive CXCR3- CD8+ T cells from blood. Sample subset: CD45RO-CCR7+CD27+CD95- naive CD8+ T cells lacking CXCR3 (TNR3-). The source is a human donor in good health. Some clones in this sample may be carry-over from other donors' samples. This chain uses TRBV20-1 with TRBJ1-5. CDR3 sequence: CSGGAGFTQPQHF.